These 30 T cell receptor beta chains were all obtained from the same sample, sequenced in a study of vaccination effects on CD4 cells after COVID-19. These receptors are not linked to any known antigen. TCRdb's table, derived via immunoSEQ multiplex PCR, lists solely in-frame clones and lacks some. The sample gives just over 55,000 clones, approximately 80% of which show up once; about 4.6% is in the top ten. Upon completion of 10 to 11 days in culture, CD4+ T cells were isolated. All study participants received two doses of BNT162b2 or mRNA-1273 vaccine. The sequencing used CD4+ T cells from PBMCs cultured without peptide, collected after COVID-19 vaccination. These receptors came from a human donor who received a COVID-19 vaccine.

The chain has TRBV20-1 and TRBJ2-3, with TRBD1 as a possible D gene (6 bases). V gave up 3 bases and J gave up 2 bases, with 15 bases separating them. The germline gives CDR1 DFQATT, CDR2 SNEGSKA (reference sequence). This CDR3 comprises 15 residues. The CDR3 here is CSASPWDIHTDTQYF. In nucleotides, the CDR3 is TGCAGTGCTAGTCCGTGGGACATACACACAGATACGCAGTATTTT.

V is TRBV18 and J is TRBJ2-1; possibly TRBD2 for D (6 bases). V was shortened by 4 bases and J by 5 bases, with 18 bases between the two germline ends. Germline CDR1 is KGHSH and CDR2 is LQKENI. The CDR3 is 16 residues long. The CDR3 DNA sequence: TGTGCCAGCTCACTCAAACTTAGCGGCGGAAACAATGAGCAGTTCTTC. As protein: CASSLKLSGGNNEQFF.

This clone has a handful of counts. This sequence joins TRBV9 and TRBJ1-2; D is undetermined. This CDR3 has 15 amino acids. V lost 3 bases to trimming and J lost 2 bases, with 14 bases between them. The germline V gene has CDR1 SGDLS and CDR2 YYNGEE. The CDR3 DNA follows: TGTGCCAGCAGCGAAGTATCGAGGGCGAACTATGGCTACACCTTC. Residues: CASSEVSRANYGYTF.

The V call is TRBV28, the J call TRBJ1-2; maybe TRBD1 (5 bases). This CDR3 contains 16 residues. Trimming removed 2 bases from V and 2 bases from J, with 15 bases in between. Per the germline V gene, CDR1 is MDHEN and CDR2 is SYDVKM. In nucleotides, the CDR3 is TGTGCCAGCAGTTTAGGAGGGACTCCAAAAAACTATGGCTACACCTTC. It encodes CASSLGGTPKNYGYTF.

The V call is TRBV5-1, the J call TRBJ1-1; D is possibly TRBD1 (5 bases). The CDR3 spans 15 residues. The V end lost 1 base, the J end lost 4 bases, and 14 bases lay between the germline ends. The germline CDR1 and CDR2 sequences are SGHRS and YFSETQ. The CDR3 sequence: CASSLQRGGPTEAFF. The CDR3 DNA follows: TGCGCCAGCAGCTTGCAAAGGGGAGGTCCCACTGAAGCTTTCTTT.

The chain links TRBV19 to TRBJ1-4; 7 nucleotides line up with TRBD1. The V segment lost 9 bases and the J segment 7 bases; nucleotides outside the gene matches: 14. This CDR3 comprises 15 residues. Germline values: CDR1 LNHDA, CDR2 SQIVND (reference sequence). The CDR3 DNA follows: TGTGCCAGCAACCCTTCCTCGGACAGGTTTGAAAAACTGTTTTTT. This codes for CASNPSSDRFEKLFF.

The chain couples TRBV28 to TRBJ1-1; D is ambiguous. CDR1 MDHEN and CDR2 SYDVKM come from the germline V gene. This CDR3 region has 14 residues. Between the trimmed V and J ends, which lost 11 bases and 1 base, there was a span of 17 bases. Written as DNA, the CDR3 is TGTGCCGTCAAAAGTGGCAGCTCGAACACTGAAGCTTTCTTT. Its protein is CAVKSGSSNTEAFF.

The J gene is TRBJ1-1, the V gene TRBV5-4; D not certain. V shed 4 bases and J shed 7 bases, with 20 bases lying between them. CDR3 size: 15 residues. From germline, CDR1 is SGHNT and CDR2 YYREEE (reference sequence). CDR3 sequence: CASSPPRGSHNEAFF. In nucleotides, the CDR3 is TGTGCCAGCAGCCCACCCCGTGGGTCCCACAATGAAGCTTTCTTT.

CDR3 amino acids: CASSFLIGSYNSPLHF. In nucleotides, the CDR3 is TGTGCCAGCAGCTTTCTAATAGGCTCCTATAATTCACCCCTCCACTTT. This chain connects TRBV7-9 to TRBJ1-6; D remains unclear. Germline V CDR1 and CDR2: SEHNR, FQNEAQ (reference sequence). The CDR3 runs 16 residues. Trimming shortened V by 3 bases and J by 0 bases, and 9 bases separated the two germline ends.

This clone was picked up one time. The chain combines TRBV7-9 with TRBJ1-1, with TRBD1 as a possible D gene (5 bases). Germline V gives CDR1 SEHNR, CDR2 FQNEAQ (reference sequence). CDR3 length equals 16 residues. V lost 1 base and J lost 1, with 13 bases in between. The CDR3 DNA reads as TGTGCCAGCAGCTTAGAATCCGGGAGGGGGAACACTGAAGCTTTCTTT. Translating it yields CASSLESGRGNTEAFF.

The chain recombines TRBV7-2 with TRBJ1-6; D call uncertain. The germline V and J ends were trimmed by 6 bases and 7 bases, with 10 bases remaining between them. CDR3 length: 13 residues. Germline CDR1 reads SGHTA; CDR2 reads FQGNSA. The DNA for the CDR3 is TGTGCCAGCAGTCCGAAGGAAAATTCACCCCTCCACTTT. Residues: CASSPKENSPLHF.

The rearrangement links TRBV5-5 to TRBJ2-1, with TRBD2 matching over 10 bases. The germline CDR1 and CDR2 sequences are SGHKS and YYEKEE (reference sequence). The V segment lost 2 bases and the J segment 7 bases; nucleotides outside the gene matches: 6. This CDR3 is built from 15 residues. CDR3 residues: CASSFRAGGPNEQFF. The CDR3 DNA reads TGTGCCAGCAGCTTCAGAGCGGGGGGGCCGAATGAGCAGTTCTTC.

The CDR3 DNA follows: TGTGCCAGCAGTTTTCGGGTAGGGAGCAATCAGCCCCAGCATTTT. It yields the protein CASSFRVGSNQPQHF. This chain links TRBV28 with TRBJ1-5; no clear D. CDR3 length: 15 residues. The V end was cut by 3 bases, the J end by 1 base, with 10 bases between. CDR1 is MDHEN, CDR2 SYDVKM, per germline.

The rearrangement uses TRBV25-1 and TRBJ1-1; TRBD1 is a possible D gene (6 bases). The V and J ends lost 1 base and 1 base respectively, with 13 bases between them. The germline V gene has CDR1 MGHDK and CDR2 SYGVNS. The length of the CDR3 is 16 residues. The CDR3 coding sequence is TGTGCCAGCAGTGAATCGGGCGGGGGGCGGAACACTGAAGCTTTCTTT. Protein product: CASSESGGGRNTEAFF.

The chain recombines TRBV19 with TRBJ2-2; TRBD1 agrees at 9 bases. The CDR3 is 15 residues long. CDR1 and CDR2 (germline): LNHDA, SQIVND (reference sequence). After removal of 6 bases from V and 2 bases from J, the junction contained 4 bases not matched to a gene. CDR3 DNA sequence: TGTGCCAGTAGCCGGACAGGGGCTAACACCGGGGAGCTGTTTTTT. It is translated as CASSRTGANTGELFF.

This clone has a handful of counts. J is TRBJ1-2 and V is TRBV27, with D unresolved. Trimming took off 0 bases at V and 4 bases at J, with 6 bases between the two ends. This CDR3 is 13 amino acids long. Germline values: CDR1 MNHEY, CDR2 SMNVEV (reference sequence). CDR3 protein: CASSLSQVYGYTF. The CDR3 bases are TGTGCCAGCAGTTTATCCCAGGTCTATGGCTACACCTTC.

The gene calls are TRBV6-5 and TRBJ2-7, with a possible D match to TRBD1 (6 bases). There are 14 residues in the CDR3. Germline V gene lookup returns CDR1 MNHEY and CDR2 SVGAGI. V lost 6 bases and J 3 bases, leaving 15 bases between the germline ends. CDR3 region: CASSTGMQGYEQYF. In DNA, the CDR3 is TGTGCCAGCAGCACAGGGATGCAGGGCTACGAGCAGTACTTC.

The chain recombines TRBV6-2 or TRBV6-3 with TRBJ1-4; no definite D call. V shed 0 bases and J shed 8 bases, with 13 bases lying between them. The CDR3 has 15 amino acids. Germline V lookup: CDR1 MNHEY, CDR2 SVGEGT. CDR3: CASSYSWIVAEKLFF. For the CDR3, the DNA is TGTGCCAGCAGTTACTCGTGGATCGTGGCCGAAAAACTGTTTTTT.

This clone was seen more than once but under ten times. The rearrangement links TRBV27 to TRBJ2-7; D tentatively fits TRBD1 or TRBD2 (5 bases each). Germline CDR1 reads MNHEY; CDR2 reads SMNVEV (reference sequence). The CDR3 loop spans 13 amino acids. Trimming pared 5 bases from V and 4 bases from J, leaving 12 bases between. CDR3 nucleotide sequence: TGTGCCAGCAGTCCGGGACGGGTTTACGAGCAGTACTTC. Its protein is CASSPGRVYEQYF.

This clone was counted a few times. The CDR3 loop reads CASSSGLGQPQHF. In nucleotides, the CDR3 is TGTGCCAGCAGCTCAGGGTTAGGTCAGCCCCAGCATTTT. The gene calls are TRBV7-2 and TRBJ1-5, with D possibly being TRBD1 (5 bases). V dropped 4 bases and J dropped 6 bases, with 10 bases sitting between them. This CDR3 is built from 13 residues. Germline CDR1 reads SGHTA; CDR2 reads FQGNSA.

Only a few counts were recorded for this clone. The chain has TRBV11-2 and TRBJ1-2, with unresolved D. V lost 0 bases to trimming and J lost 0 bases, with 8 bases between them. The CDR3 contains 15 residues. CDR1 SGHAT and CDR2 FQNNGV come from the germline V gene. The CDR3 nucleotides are TGTGCCAGCAGCTTAGATCCGGGGACTAACTATGGCTACACCTTC. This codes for CASSLDPGTNYGYTF.

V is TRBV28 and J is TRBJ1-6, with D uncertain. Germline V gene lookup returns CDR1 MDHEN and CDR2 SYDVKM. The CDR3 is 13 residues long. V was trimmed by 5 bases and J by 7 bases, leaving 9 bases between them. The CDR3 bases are TGTGCCAGCAGTGCCCGAGACAATTCACCCCTCCACTTT. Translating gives CASSARDNSPLHF.

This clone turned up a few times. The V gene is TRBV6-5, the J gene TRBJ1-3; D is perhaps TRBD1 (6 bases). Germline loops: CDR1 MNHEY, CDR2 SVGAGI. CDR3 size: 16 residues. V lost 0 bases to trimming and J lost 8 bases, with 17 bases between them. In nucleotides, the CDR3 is TGTGCCAGCAGTTACTCGGGCCCAGGGGCAAGGCACACCATATATTTT. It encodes CASSYSGPGARHTIYF.

CDR3 region: CASSQLRVGRTNYGYTF. The CDR3 nucleotides are TGTGCCAGCAGCCAACTACGCGTGGGACGGACTAACTATGGCTACACCTTC. This chain links TRBV14 with TRBJ1-2; tentative D call: TRBD1 (5 bases). This CDR3 has 17 residues. V lost 2 bases and J lost 0, with 16 bases in between. CDR1 SGHDN and CDR2 FVKESK come from the germline V gene.

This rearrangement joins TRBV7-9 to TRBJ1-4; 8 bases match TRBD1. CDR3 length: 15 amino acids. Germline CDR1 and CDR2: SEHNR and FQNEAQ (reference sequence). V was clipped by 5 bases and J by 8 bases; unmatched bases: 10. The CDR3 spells CASSVQGAKREKLFF. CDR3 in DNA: TGTGCCAGCAGCGTTCAGGGGGCGAAAAGAGAAAAACTGTTTTTT.

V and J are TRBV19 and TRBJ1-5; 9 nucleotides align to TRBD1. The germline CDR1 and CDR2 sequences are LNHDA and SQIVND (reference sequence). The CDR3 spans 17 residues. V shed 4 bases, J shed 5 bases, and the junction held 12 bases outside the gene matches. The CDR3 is CASSSAPGQGIDQPQHF. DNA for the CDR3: TGTGCCAGTAGTAGTGCTCCGGGACAGGGAATTGATCAGCCCCAGCATTTT.

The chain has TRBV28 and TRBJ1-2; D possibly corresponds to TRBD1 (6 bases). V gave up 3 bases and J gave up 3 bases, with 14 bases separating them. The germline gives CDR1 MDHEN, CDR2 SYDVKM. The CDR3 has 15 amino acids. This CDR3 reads CASSFYREVHYGYTF. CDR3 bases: TGTGCCAGCAGTTTCTACAGGGAGGTACACTATGGCTACACCTTC.

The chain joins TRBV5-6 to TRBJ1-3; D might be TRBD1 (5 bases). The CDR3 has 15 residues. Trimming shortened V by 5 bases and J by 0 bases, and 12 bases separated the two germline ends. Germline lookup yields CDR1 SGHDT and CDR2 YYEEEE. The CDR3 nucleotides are TGTGCCAGCAGGACGACAGCCCGCTCTGGAAACACCATATATTTT. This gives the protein CASRTTARSGNTIYF.

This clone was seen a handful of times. The CDR3 DNA sequence: TGTGCCAGCAGTGAAGCCCTGGGACAGGCGGGCACAGATACGCAGTATTTT. This translates into CASSEALGQAGTDTQYF. The rearrangement joins TRBV6-1 to TRBJ2-3; 8 bases line up with TRBD1. CDR3 size: 17 residues. J was trimmed by 1 base and V by 0 bases; bases with no gene match: 6. Germline V gene sequence: CDR1 MNHNS, CDR2 SASEGT.

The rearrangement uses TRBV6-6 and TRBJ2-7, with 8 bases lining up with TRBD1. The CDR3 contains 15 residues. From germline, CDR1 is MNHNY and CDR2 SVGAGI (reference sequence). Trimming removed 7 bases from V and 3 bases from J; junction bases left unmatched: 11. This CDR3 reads CASTYGRQGFYEQYF. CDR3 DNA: TGTGCCAGCACCTACGGCAGACAGGGGTTCTACGAGCAGTACTTC.